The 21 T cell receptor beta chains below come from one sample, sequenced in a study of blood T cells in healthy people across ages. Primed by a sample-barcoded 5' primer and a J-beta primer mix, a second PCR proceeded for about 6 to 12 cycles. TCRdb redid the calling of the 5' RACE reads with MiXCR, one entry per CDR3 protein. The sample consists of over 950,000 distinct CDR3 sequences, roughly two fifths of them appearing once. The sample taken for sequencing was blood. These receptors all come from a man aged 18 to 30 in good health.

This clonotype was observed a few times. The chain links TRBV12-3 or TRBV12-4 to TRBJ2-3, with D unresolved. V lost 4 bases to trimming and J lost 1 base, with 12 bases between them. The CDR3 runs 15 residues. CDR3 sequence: CASSSSVTRTDTQYF. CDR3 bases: TGTGCCAGCAGTTCCTCAGTGACTCGCACAGATACGCAGTATTTT.

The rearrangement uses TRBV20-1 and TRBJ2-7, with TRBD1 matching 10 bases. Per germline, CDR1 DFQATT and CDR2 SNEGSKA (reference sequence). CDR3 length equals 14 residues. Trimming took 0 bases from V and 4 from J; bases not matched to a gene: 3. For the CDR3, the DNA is TGCAGTGCTAGAGATATGGGACAGGGGTACGAGCAGTACTTC. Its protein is CSARDMGQGYEQYF.

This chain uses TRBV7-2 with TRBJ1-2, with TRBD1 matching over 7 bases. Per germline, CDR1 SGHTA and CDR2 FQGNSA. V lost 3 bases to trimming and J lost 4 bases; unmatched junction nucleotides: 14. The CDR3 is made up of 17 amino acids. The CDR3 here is CASSFSRGRGRPYGYTF. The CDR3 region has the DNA TGTGCCAGCAGCTTCTCCCGTGGGAGGGGGCGTCCCTATGGCTACACCTTC. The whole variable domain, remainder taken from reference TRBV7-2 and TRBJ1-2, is GAGVSQSPSNKVTEKGKDVELRCDPISGHTALYWYRQSLGQGLEFLIYFQGNSAPDKSGLPSDRFSAERTGGSVSTLTIQRTQQEDSAVYLCASSFSRGRGRPYGYTFGSGTRLTVV.

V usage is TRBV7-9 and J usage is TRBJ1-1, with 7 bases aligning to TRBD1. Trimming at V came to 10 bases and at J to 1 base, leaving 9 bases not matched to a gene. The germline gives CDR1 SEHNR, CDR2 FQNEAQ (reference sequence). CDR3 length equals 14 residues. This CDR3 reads CATPATGTNTEAFF. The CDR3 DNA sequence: TGTGCCACCCCTGCGACAGGGACGAACACTGAAGCTTTCTTT.

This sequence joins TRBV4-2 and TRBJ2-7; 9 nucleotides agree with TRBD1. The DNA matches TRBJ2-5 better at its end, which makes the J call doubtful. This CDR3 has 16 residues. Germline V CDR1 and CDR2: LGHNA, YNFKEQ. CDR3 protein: CASSPSGTGLGETQYF. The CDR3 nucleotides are TGTGCCAGCAGCCCTTCCGGGACAGGGTTGGGCGAGACCCAGTACTTC.

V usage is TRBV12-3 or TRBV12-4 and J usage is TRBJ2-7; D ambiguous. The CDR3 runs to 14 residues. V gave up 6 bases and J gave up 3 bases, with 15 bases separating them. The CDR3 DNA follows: TGTGCCAGCAGCCACCCAAAGAGCCGCTACGAGCAGTACTTC. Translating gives CASSHPKSRYEQYF.

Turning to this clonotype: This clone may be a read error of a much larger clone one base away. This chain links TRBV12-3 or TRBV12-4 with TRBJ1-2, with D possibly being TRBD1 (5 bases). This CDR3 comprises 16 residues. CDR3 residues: CTSSFSGGRVSYGYTF. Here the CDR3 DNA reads TGTACCAGCAGTTTTTCGGGGGGACGCGTAAGCTATGGCTACACCTTC.

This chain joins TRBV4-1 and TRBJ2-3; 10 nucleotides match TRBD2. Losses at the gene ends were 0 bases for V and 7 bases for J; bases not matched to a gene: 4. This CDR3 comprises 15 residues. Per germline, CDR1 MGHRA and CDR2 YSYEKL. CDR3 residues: CASSQDSAGGNTQYF. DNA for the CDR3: TGCGCCAGCAGCCAAGACTCAGCGGGGGGGAATACGCAGTATTTT.

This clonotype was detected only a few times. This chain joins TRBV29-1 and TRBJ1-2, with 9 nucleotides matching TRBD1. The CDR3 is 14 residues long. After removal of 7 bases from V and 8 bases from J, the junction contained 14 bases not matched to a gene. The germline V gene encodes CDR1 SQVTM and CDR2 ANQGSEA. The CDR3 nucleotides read TGCAGCGCCACCGGGACAGGGTCTCTAGGCGGCTACACCTTC. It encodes CSATGTGSLGGYTF.

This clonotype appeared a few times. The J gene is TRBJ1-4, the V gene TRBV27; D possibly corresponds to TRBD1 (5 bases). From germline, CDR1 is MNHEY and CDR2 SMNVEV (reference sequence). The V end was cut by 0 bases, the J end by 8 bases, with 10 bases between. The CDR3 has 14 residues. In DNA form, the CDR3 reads TGTGCCAGCAGTTTATCAGGGGTATACGAAAAACTGTTTTTT. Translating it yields CASSLSGVYEKLFF. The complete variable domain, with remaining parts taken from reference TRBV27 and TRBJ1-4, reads EAQVTQNPRYLITVTGKKLTVTCSQNMNHEYMSWYRQDPGLGLRQIYYSMNVEVTDKGDVPEGYKVSRKEKRNFPLILESPSPNQTSLYFCASSLSGVYEKLFFGSGTQLSVL.

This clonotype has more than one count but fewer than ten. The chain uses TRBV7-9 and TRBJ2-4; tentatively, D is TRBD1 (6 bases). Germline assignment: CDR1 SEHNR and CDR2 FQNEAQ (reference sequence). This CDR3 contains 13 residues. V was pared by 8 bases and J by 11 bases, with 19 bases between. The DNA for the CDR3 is TGTGCCAGCGCCAGGGGCTCGGAATCCGTTCAGTACTTC. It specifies CASARGSESVQYF.

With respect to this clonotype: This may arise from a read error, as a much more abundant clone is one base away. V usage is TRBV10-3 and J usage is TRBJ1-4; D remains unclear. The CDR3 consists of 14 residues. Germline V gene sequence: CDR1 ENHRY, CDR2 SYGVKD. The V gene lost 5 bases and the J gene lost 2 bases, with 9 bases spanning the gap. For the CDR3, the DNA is TGTGCCATCAGTCCAATGGAGACTAATGAAAAACTGTTTTTT. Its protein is CAISPMETNEKLFF.

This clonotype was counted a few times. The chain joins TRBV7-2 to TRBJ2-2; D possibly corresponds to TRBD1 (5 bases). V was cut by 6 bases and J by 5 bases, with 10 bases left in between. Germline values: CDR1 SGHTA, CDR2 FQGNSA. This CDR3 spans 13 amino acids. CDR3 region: CASRVGQTGELFF. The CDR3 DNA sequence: TGTGCCAGCAGAGTCGGACAAACCGGGGAGCTGTTTTTT.

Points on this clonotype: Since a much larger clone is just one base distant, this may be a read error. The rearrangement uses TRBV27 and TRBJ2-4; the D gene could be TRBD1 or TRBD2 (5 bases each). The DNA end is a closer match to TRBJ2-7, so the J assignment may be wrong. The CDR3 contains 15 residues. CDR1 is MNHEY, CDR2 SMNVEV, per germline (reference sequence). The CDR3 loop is CASRPLNGGSDEQYF. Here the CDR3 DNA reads TGTGCCAGCAGGCCCTTAAATGGGGGTTCCGACGAGCAGTACTTC.

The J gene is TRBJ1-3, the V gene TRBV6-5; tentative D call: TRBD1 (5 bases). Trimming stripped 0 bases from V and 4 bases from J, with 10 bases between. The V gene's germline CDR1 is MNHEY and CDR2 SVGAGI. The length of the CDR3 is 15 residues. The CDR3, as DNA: TGTGCCAGCAGTTACTCGAGGGGTTCAGGAAACACCATATATTTT. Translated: CASSYSRGSGNTIYF.

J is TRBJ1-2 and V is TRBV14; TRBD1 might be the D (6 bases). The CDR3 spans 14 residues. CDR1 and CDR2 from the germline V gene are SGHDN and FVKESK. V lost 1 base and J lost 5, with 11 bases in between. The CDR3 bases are TGTGCCAGCAGCCAAGTAACAGGGTGGTATGGCTACACCTTC. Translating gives CASSQVTGWYGYTF. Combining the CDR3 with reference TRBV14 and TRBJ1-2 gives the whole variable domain EAGVTQFPSHSVIEKGQTVTLRCDPISGHDNLYWYRRVMGKEIKFLLHFVKESKQDESGMPNNRFLAERTGGTYSTLKVQPAELEDSGVYFCASSQVTGWYGYTFGSGTRLTVV.

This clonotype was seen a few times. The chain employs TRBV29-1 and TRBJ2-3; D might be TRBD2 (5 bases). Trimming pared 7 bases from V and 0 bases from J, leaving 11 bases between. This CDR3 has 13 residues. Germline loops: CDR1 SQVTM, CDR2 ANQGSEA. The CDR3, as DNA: TGCAGCGCCCCGGGGTACAGCACAGATACGCAGTATTTT. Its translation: CSAPGYSTDTQYF.

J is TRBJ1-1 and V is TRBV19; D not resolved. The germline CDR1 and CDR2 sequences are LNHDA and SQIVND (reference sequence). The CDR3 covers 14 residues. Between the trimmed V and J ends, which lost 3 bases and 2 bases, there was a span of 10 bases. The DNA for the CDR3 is TGTGCCAGTAGTATCGGCGTTTTTAACACTGAAGCTTTCTTT. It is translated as CASSIGVFNTEAFF.

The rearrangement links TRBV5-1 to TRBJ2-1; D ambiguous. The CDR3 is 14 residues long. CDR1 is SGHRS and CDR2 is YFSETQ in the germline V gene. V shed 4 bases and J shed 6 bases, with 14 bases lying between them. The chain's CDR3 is CASSQSDFGNEQFF. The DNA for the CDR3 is TGCGCCAGCAGCCAGTCTGACTTTGGCAATGAGCAGTTCTTC.

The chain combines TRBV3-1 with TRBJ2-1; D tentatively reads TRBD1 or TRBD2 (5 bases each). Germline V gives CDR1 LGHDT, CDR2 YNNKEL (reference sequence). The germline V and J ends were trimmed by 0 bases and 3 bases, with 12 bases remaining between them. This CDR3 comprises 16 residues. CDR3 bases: TGTGCCAGCAGCCAAGAGGGGGACCGGGACTACAATGAGCAGTTCTTC. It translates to CASSQEGDRDYNEQFF.

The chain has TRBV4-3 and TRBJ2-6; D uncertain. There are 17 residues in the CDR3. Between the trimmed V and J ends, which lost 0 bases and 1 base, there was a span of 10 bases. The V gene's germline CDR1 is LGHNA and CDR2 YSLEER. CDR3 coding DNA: TGCGCCAGCAGCCAAGATTTTCCCCTATCTGGGGCCAACGTCCTGACTTTC. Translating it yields CASSQDFPLSGANVLTF.